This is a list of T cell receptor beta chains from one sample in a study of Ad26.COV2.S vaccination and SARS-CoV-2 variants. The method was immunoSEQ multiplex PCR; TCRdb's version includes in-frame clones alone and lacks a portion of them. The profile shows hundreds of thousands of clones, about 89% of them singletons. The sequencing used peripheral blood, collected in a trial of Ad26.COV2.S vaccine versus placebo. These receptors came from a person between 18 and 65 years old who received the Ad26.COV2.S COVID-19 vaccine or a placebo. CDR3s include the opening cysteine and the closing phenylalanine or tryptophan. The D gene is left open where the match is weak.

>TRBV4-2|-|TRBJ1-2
CASSQDLMTEGYTF
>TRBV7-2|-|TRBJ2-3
CASSLDRDGTDTQYF
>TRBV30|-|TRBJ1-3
CAWEGRGEWSTIYF
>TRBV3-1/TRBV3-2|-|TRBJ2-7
CASSQGHAGNFAEQYF
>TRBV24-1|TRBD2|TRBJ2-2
CATSDSRLAGSGELFF
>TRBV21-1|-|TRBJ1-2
CASSNSNGGRANYGYTF
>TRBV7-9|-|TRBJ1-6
CASSSDYNSPLHF
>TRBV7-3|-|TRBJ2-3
CASSLMVLDTQYF
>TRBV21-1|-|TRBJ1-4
CASTPEGVGEKLFF
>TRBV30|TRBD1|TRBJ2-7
CAWAQTPGQVGEQYF
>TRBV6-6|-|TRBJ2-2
CASGSRANTGELFF
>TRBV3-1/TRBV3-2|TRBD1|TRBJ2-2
CASSRPGTGSTGELFF
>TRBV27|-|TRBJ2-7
CASSPEQGSYEQYF
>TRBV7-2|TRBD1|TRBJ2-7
CASSPGSGQTYEQYF
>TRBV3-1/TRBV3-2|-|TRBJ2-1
CASSSSGSGAGGQFF
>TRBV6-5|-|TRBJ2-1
CASSYSGVLDEQFF
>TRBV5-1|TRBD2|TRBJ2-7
CASGEGTGSYEQYF
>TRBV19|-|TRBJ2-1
CASSMRNNEQFF
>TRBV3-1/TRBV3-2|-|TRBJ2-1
CASSRPKRSSYNEQFF
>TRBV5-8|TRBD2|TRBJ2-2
CASSWGTSGSITGELFF
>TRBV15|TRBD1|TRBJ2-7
CAASRDPGQGYEQYF
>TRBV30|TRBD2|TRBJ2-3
CAWSTRGGARDTQYF
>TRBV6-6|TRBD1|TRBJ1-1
CASSYAGTGLGEAFF
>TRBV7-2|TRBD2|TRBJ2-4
CASSLDAGGGAKNIQYF
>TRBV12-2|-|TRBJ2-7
CASRLVRGQYF
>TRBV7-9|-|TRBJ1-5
CASSPRGTTQPQHF
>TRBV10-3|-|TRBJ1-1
CAITRDIMGEAFF
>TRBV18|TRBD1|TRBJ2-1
CASSPNRDRIYNEQFF
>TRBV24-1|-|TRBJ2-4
CANDALLAKNIQYF
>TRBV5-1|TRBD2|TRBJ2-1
CASSLTPGLAGVRASGNEQFF
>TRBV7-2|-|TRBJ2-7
CASSPDWSSYEQYF